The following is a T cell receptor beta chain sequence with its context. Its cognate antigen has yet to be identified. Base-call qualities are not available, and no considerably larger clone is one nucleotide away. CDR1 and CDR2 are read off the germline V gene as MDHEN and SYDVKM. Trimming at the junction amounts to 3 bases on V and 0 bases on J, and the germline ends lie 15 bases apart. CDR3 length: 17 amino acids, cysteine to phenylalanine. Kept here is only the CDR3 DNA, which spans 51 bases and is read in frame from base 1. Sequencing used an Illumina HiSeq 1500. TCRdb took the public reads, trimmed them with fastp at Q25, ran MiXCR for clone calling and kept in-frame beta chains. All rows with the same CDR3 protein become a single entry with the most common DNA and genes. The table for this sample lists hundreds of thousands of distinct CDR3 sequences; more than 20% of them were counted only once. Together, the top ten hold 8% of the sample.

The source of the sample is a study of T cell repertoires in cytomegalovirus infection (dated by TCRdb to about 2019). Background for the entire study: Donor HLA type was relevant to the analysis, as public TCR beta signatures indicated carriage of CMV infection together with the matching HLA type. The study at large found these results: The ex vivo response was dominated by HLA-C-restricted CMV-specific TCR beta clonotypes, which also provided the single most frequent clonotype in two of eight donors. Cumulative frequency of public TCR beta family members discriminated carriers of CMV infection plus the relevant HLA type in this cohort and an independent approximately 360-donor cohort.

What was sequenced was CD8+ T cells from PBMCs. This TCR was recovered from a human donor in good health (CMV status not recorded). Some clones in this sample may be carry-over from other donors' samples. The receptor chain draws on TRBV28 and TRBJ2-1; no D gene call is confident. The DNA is TGTGCCAGCAGTTTCCCCGCCTCGGGTAGCTCCTACAATGAGCAGTTCTTC. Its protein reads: CASSFPASGSSYNEQFF.